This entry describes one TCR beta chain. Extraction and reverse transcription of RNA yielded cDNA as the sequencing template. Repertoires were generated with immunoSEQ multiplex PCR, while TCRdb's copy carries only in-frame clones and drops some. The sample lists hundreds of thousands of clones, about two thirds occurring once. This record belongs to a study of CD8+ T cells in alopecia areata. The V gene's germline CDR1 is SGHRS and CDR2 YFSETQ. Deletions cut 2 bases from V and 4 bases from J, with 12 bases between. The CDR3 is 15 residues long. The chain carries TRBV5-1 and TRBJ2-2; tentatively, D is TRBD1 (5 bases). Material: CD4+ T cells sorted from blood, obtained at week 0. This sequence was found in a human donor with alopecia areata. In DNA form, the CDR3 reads TGCGCCAGCAGCTTTGGGGATGACAGCACCGGGGAGCTGTTTTTT. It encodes CASSFGDDSTGELFF.